Listed here are 24 T cell receptor beta chains from one sample, sequenced in a study of shared clonotypes between healthy human individuals. Data came from immunoSEQ multiplex PCR; TCRdb stores just in-frame clones and leaves some out. The repertoire includes hundreds of thousands of clones, 90% to 97% of them detected once, and 0.06% sits in the top ten. The sequencing sample was made of naive CD4+ T cells sorted from blood. Documented subset: CD45RA+ positively selected. Source of these receptors: a woman in her 30s in good health.

The chain links TRBV10-1 to TRBJ2-3, with TRBD2 matching over 9 bases. Trimming removed 6 bases from V and 2 bases from J; junction bases left unmatched: 3. Germline values: CDR1 WNHNN, CDR2 SYGVQD (reference sequence). The CDR3 has 14 residues. CDR3 residues: CASSVAGDTDTQYF. For the CDR3, the DNA is TGCGCCAGCAGCGTAGCGGGAGACACAGATACGCAGTATTTT.

The genes are TRBV29-1 and TRBJ1-5; D gene uncertain. This CDR3 spans 13 amino acids. Per germline, CDR1 SQVTM and CDR2 ANQGSEA. Trimming stripped 1 base from V and 6 bases from J, with 10 bases between. The CDR3: CSVEGAVGQPQHF. CDR3 DNA sequence: TGCAGCGTTGAAGGCGCCGTTGGTCAGCCCCAGCATTTT.

This chain links TRBV9 with TRBJ2-5; D is perhaps TRBD2 (5 bases). The J call is in doubt because the DNA end fits TRBJ2-7 better. CDR1 and CDR2 from the germline V gene are SGDLS and YYNGEE. The CDR3 runs to 15 residues. CDR3 bases: TGTGCCAGCAGCGTAGCTGTCGGGGTGTCGTACGAGCAGTACTTC. Protein: CASSVAVGVSYEQYF.

The rearrangement uses TRBV10-3 and TRBJ2-1, with a possible D match to TRBD2 (5 bases). Trimming left V 4 bases short and J 2 bases short, with 18 bases between. Germline loops: CDR1 ENHRY, CDR2 SYGVKD. The CDR3 spans 17 residues. DNA of the CDR3: TGTGCCATCAGTGCTCGCGGCCTAGCCCAAACCTACAATGAGCAGTTCTTC. This sequence encodes CAISARGLAQTYNEQFF.

This chain joins TRBV6-5 and TRBJ2-7, with D unresolved. CDR1 is MNHEY and CDR2 is SVGAGI in the germline V gene. V was cut by 0 bases and J by 9 bases, with 6 bases left in between. CDR3 length equals 11 residues. This CDR3 reads CASSYSRMQYF. The CDR3 nucleotides read TGTGCCAGCAGTTACTCCAGGATGCAGTACTTC.

The chain employs TRBV6-5 and TRBJ2-5, with D hard to call. V was trimmed by 6 bases and J by 5 bases, leaving 13 bases between them. CDR3 length: 13 residues. The germline CDR1 and CDR2 sequences are MNHEY and SVGAGI. CDR3 residues: CASSPPARETQYF. In DNA, the CDR3 is TGTGCCAGCAGCCCACCCGCACGGGAGACCCAGTACTTC.

The chain employs TRBV2 and TRBJ2-2; TRBD1 agrees at 8 bases. This CDR3 has 15 amino acids. The ends lost 6 bases at V and 1 base at J; junction bases unmatched: 4. From germline, CDR1 is SNHLY and CDR2 FYNNEI. This CDR3 reads CASRTGQENTGELFF. The CDR3 coding sequence is TGTGCCAGCAGAACGGGACAGGAGAACACCGGGGAGCTGTTTTTT.

In the case of this clone: The same CDR3 is also encoded by other DNA sequences in this sample. The chain couples TRBV18 to TRBJ2-5; D unresolved. CDR3 length: 12 amino acids. The V end lost 5 bases, the J end lost 2 bases, and 6 bases lay between the germline ends. In germline, CDR1 is KGHSH, CDR2 LQKENI. The CDR3 loop reads CASSRNQETQYF. The CDR3 nucleotides read TGTGCCAGCTCAAGAAATCAAGAGACCCAGTACTTC.

This rearrangement joins TRBV23-1 to TRBJ2-5; 9 bases are a match to TRBD1. TRBV23-1 is reported as an ORF; its role is uncertain. V lost 0 bases, J lost 5 bases, and 13 bases stayed unmatched. This CDR3 contains 18 residues. The CDR3 DNA reads TGCGCCAGCAGTCAATCCGGGGGTGGGACAGGGAGAGGGGAGACCCAGTACTTC. Translating it yields CASSQSGGGTGRGETQYF.

V and J are TRBV4-1 and TRBJ2-2; 11 positions agree with TRBD2. V trimming: 0 bases; J trimming: 2 bases; junction bases outside the gene matches: 5. This CDR3 has 18 residues. In germline, CDR1 is MGHRA, CDR2 YSYEKL. The CDR3 sequence: CASSQEGTSGINTGELFF. CDR3 nucleotide sequence: TGCGCCAGCAGCCAAGAAGGGACTAGCGGTATCAACACCGGGGAGCTGTTTTTT.

The DNA of the CDR3 is TGTGCCAGCAGCTTAGTGAGCCGGCAGGGGGCGGGTCAGCCCCAGCATTTT. Amino acids: CASSLVSRQGAGQPQHF. The gene calls are TRBV7-2 and TRBJ1-5, with 8 bases lining up with TRBD1. Germline CDR1 SGHTA, CDR2 FQGNSA. The CDR3 has 17 residues. The junction had 11 bases not matched to a gene; V was cut back by 1 base and J by 6 bases.

V and J are TRBV7-8 and TRBJ2-5; D is ambiguous. The V gene lost 3 bases and the J gene lost 3 bases, with 5 bases spanning the gap. Germline assignment: CDR1 SGHVS and CDR2 FQNEAQ. The CDR3 spans 12 residues. The CDR3 coding sequence is TGTGCCAGCAGCTTCCGGGAAGAGACCCAGTACTTC. Translation gives CASSFREETQYF.

The V gene is TRBV29-1, the J gene TRBJ1-1; D perhaps matches TRBD1 (6 bases). Germline CDR1 SQVTM, CDR2 ANQGSEA. The CDR3 has 13 residues. With 4 bases removed from V and 6 bases from J, the gap between germline ends came to 15 bases. The CDR3 loop reads CSVGFNRVPEAFF. CDR3 coding DNA: TGCAGCGTTGGGTTTAACAGGGTTCCTGAAGCTTTCTTT. The full variable domain, completed using reference TRBV29-1 and TRBJ1-1, is SAVISQKPSRDICQRGTSLTIQCQVDSQVTMMFWYRQQPGQSLTLIATANQGSEATYESGFVIDKFPISRPNLTFSTLTVSNMSPEDSSIYLCSVGFNRVPEAFFGQGTRLTVV.

The genes are TRBV5-1 and TRBJ2-6; TRBD2 matches 12 bases. CDR1 is SGHRS and CDR2 is YFSETQ in the germline V gene. CDR3 length: 21 amino acids. J lost 0 bases, V lost 1 base, and 11 bases had no gene match. The CDR3 loop reads CASSLSITLAGGRSGANVLTF. CDR3 DNA sequence: TGCGCCAGCAGCTTGTCGATCACACTAGCGGGAGGCCGCTCTGGGGCCAACGTCCTGACTTTC. Full variable domain (outside the CDR3, taken from reference TRBV5-1 and TRBJ2-6): KAGVTQTPRYLIKTRGQQVTLSCSPISGHRSVSWYQQTPGQGLQFLFEYFSETQRNKGNFPGRFSGRQFSNSRSEMNVSTLELGDSALYLCASSLSITLAGGRSGANVLTFGAGSRLTVL.

The CDR3 sequence: CASSFGTDFYEQYF. The CDR3 coding sequence is TGTGCCAGCAGTTTCGGGACAGACTTCTACGAGCAGTACTTC. This sequence joins TRBV2 and TRBJ2-7, with TRBD1 identical over 7 bases. The ends lost 5 bases at V and 3 bases at J; junction bases unmatched: 7. From germline, CDR1 is SNHLY and CDR2 FYNNEI. The CDR3 covers 14 residues.

This chain uses TRBV7-2 with TRBJ1-6; D might be TRBD1 (5 bases). From germline, CDR1 is SGHTA and CDR2 FQGNSA. The V gene lost 1 base and the J gene lost 4 bases, with 20 bases spanning the gap. This CDR3 has 19 amino acids. CDR3 sequence reads: CASSLEGGRANSYNSPLHF. CDR3 bases: TGTGCCAGCAGCTTAGAGGGTGGCAGGGCAAACTCTTATAATTCACCCCTCCACTTT. Full variable domain (missing parts from reference TRBV7-2 and TRBJ1-6): GAGVSQSPSNKVTEKGKDVELRCDPISGHTALYWYRQSLGQGLEFLIYFQGNSAPDKSGLPSDRFSAERTGGSVSTLTIQRTQQEDSAVYLCASSLEGGRANSYNSPLHFGNGTRLTVT.

This clone was recorded once. The chain is built from TRBV6-5 and TRBJ2-1; D is perhaps TRBD2 (6 bases). V dropped 0 bases and J dropped 5 bases, with 11 bases sitting between them. The CDR3 runs 15 residues. Germline assignment: CDR1 MNHEY and CDR2 SVGAGI. The CDR3 here is CASSYSEGRDNEQFF. The CDR3 nucleotides are TGTGCCAGCAGTTACTCGGAGGGCCGGGACAATGAGCAGTTCTTC.

The chain is built from TRBV4-3 and TRBJ2-3; D not resolved. Germline lookup yields CDR1 LGHNA and CDR2 YSLEER. The V and J ends lost 2 bases and 15 bases respectively, with 12 bases between them. This CDR3 is 11 amino acids long. CDR3 amino acids: CASSQLREFYF. CDR3 in DNA: TGCGCCAGCAGCCAACTCCGAGAGTTCTATTTT.

V and J are TRBV5-1 and TRBJ1-1; D unclear. V dropped 4 bases and J dropped 3 bases, with 10 bases sitting between them. Germline V CDR1 and CDR2: SGHRS, YFSETQ. The CDR3 runs 13 residues. CDR3 in DNA: TGCGCCAGCAGCCCAGAGACTGACACTGAAGCTTTCTTT. It encodes CASSPETDTEAFF.

V is TRBV27 and J is TRBJ2-7; TRBD1 matches at 9 bases. Germline V lookup: CDR1 MNHEY, CDR2 SMNVEV (reference sequence). V dropped 3 bases and J dropped 5; count of bases not matched to a gene: 11. The CDR3 has 16 residues. CDR3 protein: CASSFNFGTGLNEQYF. Written as DNA, the CDR3 is TGTGCCAGCAGTTTCAATTTTGGGACAGGGTTGAACGAGCAGTACTTC.

The chain links TRBV9 to TRBJ1-2; D perhaps matches TRBD1 (5 bases). Between the trimmed V and J ends, which lost 0 bases and 7 bases, there was a span of 16 bases. The CDR3 sequence is 15 residues long. Germline CDR1 and CDR2: SGDLS and YYNGEE. The CDR3 loop is CASSVEIGTRLGYTF. DNA for the CDR3: TGTGCCAGCAGCGTAGAGATCGGGACGAGACTTGGCTACACCTTC.

This clone was counted once. The V gene is TRBV11-3, the J gene TRBJ1-1; no clear D. Per germline, CDR1 SGHNT and CDR2 YENEEA. The CDR3 extends over 13 amino acids. Trimming removed 5 bases from V and 6 bases from J, with 13 bases in between. In DNA form, the CDR3 reads TGTGCCAGCAGCCCTAGTGGGCAGCCTGAAGCTTTCTTT. It specifies CASSPSGQPEAFF.

In this sample, this clone turned up a few times. This rearrangement joins TRBV15 to TRBJ2-1; maybe TRBD2 (6 bases). Trimming took 1 base from V and 10 from J, leaving 11 bases between them. CDR1 is LNHNV and CDR2 is YYDKDF in the germline V gene (reference sequence). This CDR3 comprises 13 residues. The CDR3 nucleotides are TGTGCCACCAGCAGAGTTTCGGGAGAAGAGCAGTTCTTC. Encoded protein: CATSRVSGEEQFF. Looking up the rest from reference TRBV15 and TRBJ2-1 gives the full variable domain: DAMVIQNPRYQVTQFGKPVTLSCSQTLNHNVMYWYQQKSSQAPKLLFHYYDKDFNNEADTPDNFQSRRPNTSFCFLDIRSPGLGDTAMYLCATSRVSGEEQFFGPGTRLTVL.

The genes are TRBV29-1 and TRBJ2-3; 11 nucleotides agree with TRBD1. The length of the CDR3 is 16 residues. V shed 0 bases and J 3 bases; nucleotides not matched to a gene: 5. The germline gives CDR1 SQVTM, CDR2 ANQGSEA. The CDR3 loop is CSVEDQRDRGTDTQYF. In DNA, the CDR3 is TGCAGCGTTGAAGATCAGAGGGACAGGGGGACAGATACGCAGTATTTT.